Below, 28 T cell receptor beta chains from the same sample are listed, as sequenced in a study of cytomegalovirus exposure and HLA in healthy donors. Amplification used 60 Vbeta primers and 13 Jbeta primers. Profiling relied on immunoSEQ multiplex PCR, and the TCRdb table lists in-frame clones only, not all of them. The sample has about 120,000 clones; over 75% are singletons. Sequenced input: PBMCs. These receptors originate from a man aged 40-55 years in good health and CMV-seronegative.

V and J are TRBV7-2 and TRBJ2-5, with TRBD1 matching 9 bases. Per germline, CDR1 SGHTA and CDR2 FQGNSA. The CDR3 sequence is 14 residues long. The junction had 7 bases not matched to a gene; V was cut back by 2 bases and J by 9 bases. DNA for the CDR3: TGTGCCAGCAGCTTAACGGGACAGGGTGAGCCCCAGTACTTC. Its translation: CASSLTGQGEPQYF.

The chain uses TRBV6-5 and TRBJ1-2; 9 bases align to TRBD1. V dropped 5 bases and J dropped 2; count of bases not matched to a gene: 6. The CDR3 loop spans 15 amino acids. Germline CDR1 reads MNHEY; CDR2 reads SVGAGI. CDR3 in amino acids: CASSAGTGQNYGYTF. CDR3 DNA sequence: TGTGCCAGCAGTGCAGGGACAGGGCAAAACTATGGCTACACCTTC.

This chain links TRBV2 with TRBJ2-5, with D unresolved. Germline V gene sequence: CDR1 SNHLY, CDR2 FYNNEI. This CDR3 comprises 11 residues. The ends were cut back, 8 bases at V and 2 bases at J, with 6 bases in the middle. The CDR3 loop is CASFLQETQYF. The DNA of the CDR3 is TGTGCCAGCTTTCTACAAGAGACCCAGTACTTC.

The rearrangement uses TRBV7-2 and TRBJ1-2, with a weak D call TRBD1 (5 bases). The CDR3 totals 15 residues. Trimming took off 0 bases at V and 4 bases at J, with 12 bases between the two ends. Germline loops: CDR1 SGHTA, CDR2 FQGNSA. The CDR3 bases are TGTGCCAGCAGCTTAGCGCCCCAGGGCGGCTATGGCTACACCTTC. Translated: CASSLAPQGGYGYTF.

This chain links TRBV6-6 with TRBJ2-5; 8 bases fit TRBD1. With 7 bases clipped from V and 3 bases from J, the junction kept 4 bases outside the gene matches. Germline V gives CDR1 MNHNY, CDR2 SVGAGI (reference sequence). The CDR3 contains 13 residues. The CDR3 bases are TGTGCCAGCACCGCGGACAGGGAAGAGACCCAGTACTTC. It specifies CASTADREETQYF.

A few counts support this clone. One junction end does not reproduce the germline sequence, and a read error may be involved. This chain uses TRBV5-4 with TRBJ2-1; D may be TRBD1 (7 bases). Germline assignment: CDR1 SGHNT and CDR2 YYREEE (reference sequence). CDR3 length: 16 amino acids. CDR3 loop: CASSQEQGGSYNEQFF. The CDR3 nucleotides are TGCGCCAGCAGCCAAGAGCAGGGGGGTTCCTACAATGAGCAGTTCTTC.

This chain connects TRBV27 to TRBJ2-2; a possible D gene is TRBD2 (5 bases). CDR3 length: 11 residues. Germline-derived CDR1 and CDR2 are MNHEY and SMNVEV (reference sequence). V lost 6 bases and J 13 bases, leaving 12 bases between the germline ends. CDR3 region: CASSQSGSLFF. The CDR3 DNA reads TGTGCCAGCAGCCAATCGGGGTCGCTGTTTTTT.

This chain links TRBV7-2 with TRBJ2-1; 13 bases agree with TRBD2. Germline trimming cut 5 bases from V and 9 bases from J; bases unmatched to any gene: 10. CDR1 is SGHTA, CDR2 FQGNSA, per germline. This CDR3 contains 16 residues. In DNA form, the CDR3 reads TGTGCCAGCAGCGCCCGACTAGCGGGGGGTAGGGTTGAGCAGTTCTTC. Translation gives CASSARLAGGRVEQFF.

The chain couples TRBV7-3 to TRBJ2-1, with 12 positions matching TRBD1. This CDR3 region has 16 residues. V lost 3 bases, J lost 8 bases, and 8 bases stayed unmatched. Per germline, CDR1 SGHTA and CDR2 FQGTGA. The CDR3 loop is CASSLTGTGGLDEQFF. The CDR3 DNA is TGTGCCAGCAGCTTGACCGGGACAGGGGGCTTGGATGAGCAGTTCTTC. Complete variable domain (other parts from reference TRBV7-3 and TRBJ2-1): GAGVSQTPSNKVTEKGKYVELRCDPISGHTALYWYRQSLGQGPEFLIYFQGTGAADDSGLPNDRFFAVRPEGSVSTLKIQRTERGDSAVYLCASSLTGTGGLDEQFFGPGTRLTVL.

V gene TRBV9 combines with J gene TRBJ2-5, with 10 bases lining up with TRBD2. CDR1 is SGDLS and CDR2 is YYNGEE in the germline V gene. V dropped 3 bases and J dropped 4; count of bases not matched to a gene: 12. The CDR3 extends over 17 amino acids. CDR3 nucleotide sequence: TGTGCCAGCAGCGCCCACACTAGCGGGGACGGGAGAGAGACCCAGTACTTC. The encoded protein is CASSAHTSGDGRETQYF.

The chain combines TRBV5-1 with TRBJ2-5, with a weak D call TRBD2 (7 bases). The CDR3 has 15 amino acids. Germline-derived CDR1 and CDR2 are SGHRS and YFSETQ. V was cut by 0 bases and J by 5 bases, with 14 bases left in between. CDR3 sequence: CASSLVPGGGETQYF. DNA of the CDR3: TGCGCCAGCAGCTTGGTTCCGGGGGGCGGGGAGACCCAGTACTTC.

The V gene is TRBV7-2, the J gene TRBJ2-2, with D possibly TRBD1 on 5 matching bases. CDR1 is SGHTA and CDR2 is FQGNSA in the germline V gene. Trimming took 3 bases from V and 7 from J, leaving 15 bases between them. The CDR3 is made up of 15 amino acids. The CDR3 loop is CASSLGPTLGGELFF. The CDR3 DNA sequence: TGTGCCAGCAGCTTGGGGCCGACCCTCGGCGGGGAGCTGTTTTTT.

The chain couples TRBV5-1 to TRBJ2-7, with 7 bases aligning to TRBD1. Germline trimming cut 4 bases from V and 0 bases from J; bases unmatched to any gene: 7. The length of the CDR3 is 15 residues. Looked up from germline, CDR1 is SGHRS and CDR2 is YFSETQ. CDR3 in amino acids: CASSVSGQSSYEQYF. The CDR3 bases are TGCGCCAGCAGCGTCTCGGGACAGAGCTCCTACGAGCAGTACTTC.

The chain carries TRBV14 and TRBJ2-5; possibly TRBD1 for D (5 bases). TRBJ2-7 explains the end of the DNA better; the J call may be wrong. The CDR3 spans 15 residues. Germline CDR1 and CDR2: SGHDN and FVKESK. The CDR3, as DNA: TGTGCCAGCAGCCAAGATAGGGCCAGGGCGGACGAGCAGTACTTC. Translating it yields CASSQDRARADEQYF.

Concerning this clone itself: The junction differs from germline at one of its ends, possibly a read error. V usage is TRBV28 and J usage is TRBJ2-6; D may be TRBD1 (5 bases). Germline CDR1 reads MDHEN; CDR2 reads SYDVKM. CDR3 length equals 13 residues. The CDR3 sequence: CASNGPGANGLTF. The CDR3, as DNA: TGTGCCAGCAACGGGCCTGGGGCCAACGGCCTGACTTTC.

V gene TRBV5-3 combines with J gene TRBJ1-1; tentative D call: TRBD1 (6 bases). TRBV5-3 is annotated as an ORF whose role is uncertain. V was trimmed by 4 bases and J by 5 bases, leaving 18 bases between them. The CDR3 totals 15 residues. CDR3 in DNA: TGTGCCAGAAGCGCCCGGACAGATAGTGGGACTGAAGCTTTCTTT. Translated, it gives CARSARTDSGTEAFF.

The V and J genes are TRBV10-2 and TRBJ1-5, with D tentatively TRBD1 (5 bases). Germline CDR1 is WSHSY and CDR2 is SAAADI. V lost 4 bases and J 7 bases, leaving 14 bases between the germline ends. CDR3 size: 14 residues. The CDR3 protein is CASSASGSGQPQHF. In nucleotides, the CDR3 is TGCGCCAGCAGTGCTTCAGGGTCAGGACAGCCCCAGCATTTT.

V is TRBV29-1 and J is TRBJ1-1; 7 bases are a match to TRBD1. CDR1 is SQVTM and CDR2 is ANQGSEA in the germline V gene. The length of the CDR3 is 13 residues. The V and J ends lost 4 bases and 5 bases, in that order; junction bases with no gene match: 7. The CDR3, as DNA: TGCAGCGTTGGGGCACAGGGGAGGACTGAAGCTTTCTTT. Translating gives CSVGAQGRTEAFF.

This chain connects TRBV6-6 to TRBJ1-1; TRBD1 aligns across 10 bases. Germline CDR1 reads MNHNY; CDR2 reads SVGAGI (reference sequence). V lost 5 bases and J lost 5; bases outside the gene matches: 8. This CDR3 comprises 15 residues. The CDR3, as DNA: TGTGCCAGCAGTCACAGGGACAGGGGAAAGACTGAAGCTTTCTTT. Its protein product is CASSHRDRGKTEAFF.

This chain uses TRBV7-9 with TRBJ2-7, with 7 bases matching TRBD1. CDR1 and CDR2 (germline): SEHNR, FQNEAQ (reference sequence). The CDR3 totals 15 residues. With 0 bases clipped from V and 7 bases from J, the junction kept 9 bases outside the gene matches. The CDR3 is CASSLAGRGSSEQYF. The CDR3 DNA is TGTGCCAGCAGCTTAGCGGGCAGGGGGAGTTCTGAGCAGTACTTC. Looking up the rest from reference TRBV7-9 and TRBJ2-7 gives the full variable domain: DTGVSQNPRHKITKRGQNVTFRCDPISEHNRLYWYRQTLGQGPEFLTYFQNEAQLEKSRLLSDRFSAERPKGSFSTLEIQRTEQGDSAMYLCASSLAGRGSSEQYFGPGTRLTVT.

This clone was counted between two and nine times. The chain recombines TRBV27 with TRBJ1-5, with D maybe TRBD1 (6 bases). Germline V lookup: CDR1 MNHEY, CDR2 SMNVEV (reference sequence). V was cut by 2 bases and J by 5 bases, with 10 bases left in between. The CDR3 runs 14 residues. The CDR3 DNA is TGTGCCAGCAGTTTAGCAGGGGCATATCAGCCCCAGCATTTT. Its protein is CASSLAGAYQPQHF.

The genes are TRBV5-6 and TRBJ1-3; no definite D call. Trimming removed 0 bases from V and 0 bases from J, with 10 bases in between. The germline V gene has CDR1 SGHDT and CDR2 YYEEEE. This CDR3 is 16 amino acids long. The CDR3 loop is CASSLGWRASGNTIYF. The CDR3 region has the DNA TGTGCCAGCAGCTTGGGGTGGAGAGCCTCTGGAAACACCATATATTTT.

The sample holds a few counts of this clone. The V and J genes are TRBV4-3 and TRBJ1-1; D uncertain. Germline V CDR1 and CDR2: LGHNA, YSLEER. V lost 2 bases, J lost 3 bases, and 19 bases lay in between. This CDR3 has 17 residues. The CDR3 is CASSQISTLGADTEAFF. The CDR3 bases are TGCGCCAGCAGCCAAATATCGACCTTGGGAGCCGACACTGAAGCTTTCTTT.

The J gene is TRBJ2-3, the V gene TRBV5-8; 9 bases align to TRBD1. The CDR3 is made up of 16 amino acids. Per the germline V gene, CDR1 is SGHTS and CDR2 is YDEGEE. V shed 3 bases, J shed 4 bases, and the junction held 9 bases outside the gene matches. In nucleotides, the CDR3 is TGTGCCAGCAGCTCCGGGACAGGGATCGGCCCAGATACGCAGTATTTT. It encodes CASSSGTGIGPDTQYF. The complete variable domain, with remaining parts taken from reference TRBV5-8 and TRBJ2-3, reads EAGVTQSPTHLIKTRGQQATLRCSPISGHTSVYWYQQALGLGLQFLLWYDEGEERNRGNFPPRFSGRQFPNYSSELNVNALELEDSALYLCASSSGTGIGPDTQYFGPGTRLTVL.

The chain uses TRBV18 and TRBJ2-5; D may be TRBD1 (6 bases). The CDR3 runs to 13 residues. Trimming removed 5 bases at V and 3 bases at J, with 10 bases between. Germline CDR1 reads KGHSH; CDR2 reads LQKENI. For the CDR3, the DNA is TGTGCCAGCTCAGGGACACCCGAAGAGACCCAGTACTTC. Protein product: CASSGTPEETQYF.

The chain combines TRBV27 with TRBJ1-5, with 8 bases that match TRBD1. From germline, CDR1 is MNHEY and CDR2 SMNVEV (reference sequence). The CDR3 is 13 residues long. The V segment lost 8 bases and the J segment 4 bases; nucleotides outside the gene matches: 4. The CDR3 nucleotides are TGTGCCAGCGCCCACAGGGGGAATCAGCCCCAGCATTTT. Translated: CASAHRGNQPQHF.

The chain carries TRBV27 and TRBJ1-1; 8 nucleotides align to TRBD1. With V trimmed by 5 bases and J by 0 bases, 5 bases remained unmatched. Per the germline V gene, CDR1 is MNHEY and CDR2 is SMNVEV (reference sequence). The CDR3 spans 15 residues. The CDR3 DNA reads TGTGCCAGCAGTCTCACCAGGGGGCTGAACACTGAAGCTTTCTTT. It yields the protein CASSLTRGLNTEAFF.

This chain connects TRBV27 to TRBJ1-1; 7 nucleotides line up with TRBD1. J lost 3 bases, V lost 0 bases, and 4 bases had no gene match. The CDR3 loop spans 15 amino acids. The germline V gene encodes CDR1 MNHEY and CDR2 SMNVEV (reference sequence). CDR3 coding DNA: TGTGCCAGCAGTTTATCGATCAGGGGGTACACTGAAGCTTTCTTT. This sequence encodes CASSLSIRGYTEAFF.